A single sample is the source of the 22 T cell receptor beta chains below, sequenced in a study of blood T cell repertoires in COVID-19. Here immunoSEQ multiplex PCR was the method, and the copy in TCRdb shows in-frame clones only, minus some. This table holds about 280,000 clones, 85% to 90% found once. The sequenced sample consisted of PBMCs or T cells enriched from blood (not recorded which). These receptors were taken from a young woman with acute COVID-19.

The gene calls are TRBV7-6 and TRBJ1-5; possible D gene TRBD1, 6 bases. V was shortened by 3 bases and J by 7 bases, with 16 bases between the two germline ends. From germline, CDR1 is SGHVS and CDR2 FNYEAQ. There are 15 residues in the CDR3. The CDR3 sequence: CASSLAQGLWQPQHF. In DNA, the CDR3 is TGTGCCAGCAGCTTGGCACAGGGCTTGTGGCAGCCCCAGCATTTT.

This chain links TRBV18 with TRBJ2-7, with a weak D call TRBD2 (5 bases). The germline gives CDR1 KGHSH, CDR2 LQKENI. Trimming removed 4 bases from V and 3 bases from J, with 13 bases in between. CDR3 length: 14 amino acids. Here the CDR3 reads CASSRRDLDYEQYF. Here the CDR3 DNA reads TGTGCCAGCTCACGACGGGATCTCGACTACGAGCAGTACTTC.

The rearrangement uses TRBV5-4 and TRBJ1-5; 7 positions match TRBD1. J was trimmed by 6 bases and V by 4 bases; bases with no gene match: 7. The length of the CDR3 is 14 residues. Germline V gives CDR1 SGHNT, CDR2 YYREEE (reference sequence). DNA of the CDR3: TGTGCCAGCAGCCTAGACAGGGAACTTCAGCCCCAGCATTTT. Residues: CASSLDRELQPQHF.

This clone came up once. The J gene is TRBJ2-7, the V gene TRBV13; D gene uncertain. The V end lost 5 bases, the J end lost 0 bases, and 8 bases lay between the germline ends. This CDR3 is built from 13 residues. Per germline, CDR1 PRHDT and CDR2 FYEKMQ (reference sequence). This chain's CDR3 is CASSPMSSYEQYF. CDR3 DNA sequence: TGTGCCAGCAGCCCGATGAGCTCCTACGAGCAGTACTTC.

This chain links TRBV28 with TRBJ2-2; no clear D. Per germline, CDR1 MDHEN and CDR2 SYDVKM. There are 11 residues in the CDR3. The V and J ends lost 6 bases and 3 bases respectively, with 2 bases between them. The CDR3 spells CASSDTGELFF. The DNA of the CDR3 is TGTGCCAGCAGCGACACCGGGGAGCTGTTTTTT.

The chain joins TRBV7-2 to TRBJ2-6, with TRBD1 as a possible D gene (6 bases). The V gene's germline CDR1 is SGHTA and CDR2 FQGNSA. Trimming cost V 1 base and J 2 bases, with 18 bases left between them. The CDR3 is 19 amino acids. The CDR3 is CASSLGSYRAQPGANVLTF. CDR3 bases: TGTGCCAGCAGCTTAGGGTCTTACAGGGCTCAGCCTGGGGCCAACGTCCTGACTTTC.

J is TRBJ2-1 and V is TRBV4-1; D may be TRBD2 (5 bases). There are 16 residues in the CDR3. The V gene lost 1 base and the J gene lost 9 bases, with 19 bases spanning the gap. Germline-derived CDR1 and CDR2 are MGHRA and YSYEKL. CDR3: CASSQVRGKSGIEQFF. The CDR3 DNA sequence: TGCGCCAGCAGCCAAGTACGGGGTAAGAGTGGGATTGAGCAGTTCTTC.

V usage is TRBV7-6 and J usage is TRBJ1-2, with D possibly matching TRBD1 (5 bases). CDR3 length: 13 residues. Germline-derived CDR1 and CDR2 are SGHVS and FNYEAQ. Trimming took off 0 bases at V and 8 bases at J, with 10 bases between the two ends. The CDR3 is CASSLAGAGGYTF. The CDR3 nucleotides read TGTGCCAGCAGCTTAGCAGGGGCCGGGGGCTACACCTTC.

The J gene is TRBJ2-1, the V gene TRBV6-2 or TRBV6-3; D is unresolved. The CDR3 runs 15 residues. Germline assignment: CDR1 MNHEY and CDR2 SVGEGT. Trimming shortened V by 0 bases and J by 7 bases, and 13 bases separated the two germline ends. Here the CDR3 reads CASSYSQKTWNEQFF. CDR3 sequence (DNA): TGTGCCAGCAGTTACTCACAGAAAACATGGAATGAGCAGTTCTTC.

The chain combines TRBV3-1 (or the pseudogene TRBV3-2) with TRBJ2-1; TRBD2 aligns across 13 bases. This CDR3 contains 19 residues. V lost 0 bases to trimming and J lost 0 bases; unmatched junction nucleotides: 5. CDR1 LGHDT and CDR2 YNNKEL come from the germline V gene (reference sequence). CDR3 residues: CASSQDGTSGIGSYNEQFF. The CDR3 nucleotides are TGTGCCAGCAGCCAAGACGGGACTAGCGGGATTGGCTCCTACAATGAGCAGTTCTTC.

The chain couples TRBV19 to TRBJ2-7; 12 nucleotides line up with TRBD2. V lost 7 bases and J lost 5; bases outside the gene matches: 12. Germline V CDR1 and CDR2: LNHDA, SQIVND (reference sequence). The CDR3 length is 16 residues. The CDR3 DNA reads TGTGCCAGTACCCTCCGCCCGGGACTAGCGGGCAACGAGCAGTACTTC. This translates into CASTLRPGLAGNEQYF. Filled out from reference TRBV19 and TRBJ2-7, the complete variable domain reads DGGITQSPKYLFRKEGQNVTLSCEQNLNHDAMYWYRQDPGQGLRLIYYSQIVNDFQKGDIAEGYSVSREKKESFPLTVTSAQKNPTAFYLCASTLRPGLAGNEQYFGPGTRLTVT.

The chain joins TRBV11-2 to TRBJ1-4; D gene unclear. Germline-derived CDR1 and CDR2 are SGHAT and FQNNGV. V gave up 0 bases and J gave up 6 bases, with 5 bases separating them. This CDR3 comprises 13 residues. The CDR3 spells CASSLDHHEKLFF. The CDR3 coding sequence is TGTGCCAGCAGCTTAGATCATCATGAAAAACTGTTTTTT.

The V and J genes are TRBV11-2 and TRBJ2-1, with D unresolved. V dropped 3 bases and J dropped 3 bases, with 12 bases sitting between them. Germline values: CDR1 SGHAT, CDR2 FQNNGV. The CDR3 spans 15 residues. In DNA form, the CDR3 reads TGTGCCAGCAGCTTCTCGAGGTCTGGCTACAATGAGCAGTTCTTC. Its protein is CASSFSRSGYNEQFF. The full variable domain, in which reference TRBV11-2 and TRBJ2-1 provide the parts outside the CDR3, is EAGVAQSPRYKIIEKRQSVAFWCNPISGHATLYWYQQILGQGPKLLIQFQNNGVVDDSQLPKDRFSAERLKGVDSTLKIQPAKLEDSAVYLCASSFSRSGYNEQFFGPGTRLTVL.

The chain links TRBV30 to TRBJ2-5; tentative D call: TRBD2 (6 bases). Trimming left V 5 bases short and J 1 base short, with 17 bases between. CDR1 and CDR2 from the germline V gene are GTSNPN and SVGIG (reference sequence). This CDR3 spans 15 amino acids. CDR3 residues: CAWYRAGPPQETQYF. CDR3 DNA: TGTGCCTGGTATCGGGCGGGACCCCCCCAAGAGACCCAGTACTTC.

The J gene is TRBJ2-2, the V gene TRBV7-2; D gene ambiguous. Germline V lookup: CDR1 SGHTA, CDR2 FQGNSA. The CDR3 has 14 amino acids. With 5 bases removed from V and 6 bases from J, the gap between germline ends came to 13 bases. CDR3 nucleotides: TGTGCCAGCAGCGCCCAGCCAGGATCCGGGGAGCTGTTTTTT. This encodes CASSAQPGSGELFF.

This chain joins TRBV5-1 and TRBJ2-1; D perhaps matches TRBD1 (5 bases). The germline V gene has CDR1 SGHRS and CDR2 YFSETQ. V was cut by 4 bases and J by 8 bases, with 13 bases left in between. The CDR3 sequence is 13 residues long. The CDR3 coding sequence is TGCGCCAGCAGCGGGGCTGAGGTGGATGAGCAGTTCTTC. This gives the protein CASSGAEVDEQFF.

The chain combines TRBV5-1 with TRBJ2-1; a possible D gene is TRBD2 (6 bases). The V gene lost 4 bases and the J gene lost 2 bases, with 16 bases spanning the gap. The CDR3 has 16 residues. Germline V CDR1 and CDR2: SGHRS, YFSETQ. CDR3 nucleotide sequence: TGCGCCAGCAGCCTTAGCGGACTTGATGCCTACAATGAGCAGTTCTTC. It translates to CASSLSGLDAYNEQFF.

V gene TRBV7-8 combines with J gene TRBJ2-3; D unresolved. In germline, CDR1 is SGHVS, CDR2 FQNEAQ. This CDR3 spans 13 amino acids. Trimming removed 7 bases at V and 1 base at J, with 9 bases between. The CDR3 sequence is CASTRLGTDTQYF. Here the CDR3 DNA reads TGTGCCAGCACCCGTCTTGGCACAGATACGCAGTATTTT.

The V and J genes are TRBV7-2 and TRBJ2-1; TRBD2 aligns across 8 bases. Germline V gene data show CDR1 as SGHTA and CDR2 as FQGNSA. This CDR3 spans 15 amino acids. Trimming removed 3 bases from V and 9 bases from J; junction bases left unmatched: 10. CDR3 DNA: TGTGCCAGCAGCTTTTCCCCGGCGGGAGGCGGTGAGCAGTTCTTC. It codes for CASSFSPAGGGEQFF.

This clone was seen a single time. The rearrangement links TRBV7-9 to TRBJ2-1; TRBD2 aligns across 7 bases. The ends lost 3 bases at V and 7 bases at J; junction bases unmatched: 9. In germline, CDR1 is SEHNR, CDR2 FQNEAQ (reference sequence). CDR3 length: 15 residues. CDR3 in amino acids: CASSFGGVGPNEQFF. The CDR3 region has the DNA TGTGCCAGCAGCTTTGGGGGGGTAGGGCCGAATGAGCAGTTCTTC.

The V call is TRBV6-5, the J call TRBJ1-1; TRBD1 is a possible D gene (6 bases). Germline values: CDR1 MNHEY, CDR2 SVGAGI. The CDR3 spans 13 residues. V was shortened by 5 bases and J by 8 bases, with 15 bases between the two germline ends. The CDR3 here is CASSQTGLGEAFF. Written as DNA, the CDR3 is TGTGCCAGCAGTCAAACAGGGCTTGGCGAAGCTTTCTTT.

CDR3 sequence (DNA): TGCGCCAGCAGCCAAGGTCCCAGCGGCACAGATACGCAGTATTTT. As protein: CASSQGPSGTDTQYF. V is TRBV4-3 and J is TRBJ2-3; D gene ambiguous. This CDR3 contains 15 residues. Germline assignment: CDR1 LGHNA and CDR2 YSLEER. V gave up 1 base and J gave up 1 base, with 9 bases separating them.